The 26 T cell receptor beta chains given below trace back to one sample, sequenced in a study of beta chain features in type 1 diabetes. TCRB transcripts that were expressed got sequenced, as all of the isolated RNA had been reverse transcribed. Sequencing was performed with immunoSEQ multiplex PCR; in TCRdb, only in-frame clones are kept and a portion is missing. This table holds 600,000 to 650,000 clones, 15% found once. The sample comprised naive CD4+ T cells from blood. The source of these receptors is a man aged 18-30 years in good health.

This clone was seen only a few times. The J gene is TRBJ2-7, the V gene TRBV7-3; the D is unclear. The CDR3 contains 13 residues. Germline V gives CDR1 SGHTA, CDR2 FQGTGA. Trimming left V 1 base short and J 0 bases short, with 4 bases between. CDR3 DNA: TGTGCCAGCAGCTTAAAGGGCTCCTACGAGCAGTACTTC. Protein sequence: CASSLKGSYEQYF.

The chain recombines TRBV28 with TRBJ2-3, with TRBD2 as a possible D gene (6 bases). The CDR3 has 11 amino acids. Germline CDR1 and CDR2: MDHEN and SYDVKM. Between the trimmed V and J ends, which lost 3 bases and 11 bases, there was a span of 9 bases. The CDR3 region has the DNA TGTGCCAGCAGTTTGCGGCGGGGGCAGTATTTT. Translation gives CASSLRRGQYF. Filled out from reference TRBV28 and TRBJ2-3, the complete variable domain reads DVKVTQSSRYLVKRTGEKVFLECVQDMDHENMFWYRQDPGLGLRLIYFSYDVKMKEKGDIPEGYSVSREKKERFSLILESASTNQTSMYLCASSLRRGQYFGPGTRLTVL.

There are a few counts of this clone. The chain employs TRBV5-4 and TRBJ1-6, with 7 bases fitting TRBD1. Germline CDR1 reads SGHNT; CDR2 reads YYREEE (reference sequence). This CDR3 region has 13 residues. V gave up 4 bases and J gave up 10 bases; unmatched junction bases: 5. CDR3 sequence (DNA): TGTGCCAGCAGCCTCACAGGGGAATCACCCCTCCACTTT. It encodes CASSLTGESPLHF.

This clone was seen a handful of times. The chain links TRBV5-1 to TRBJ2-5; TRBD2 matches at 10 bases. Trimming removed 3 bases from V and 0 bases from J; junction bases left unmatched: 5. The CDR3 extends over 16 amino acids. Germline-derived CDR1 and CDR2 are SGHRS and YFSETQ. CDR3 region: CASSSGSGGYQETQYF. Written as DNA, the CDR3 is TGCGCCAGCAGCTCCGGTAGCGGGGGGTACCAAGAGACCCAGTACTTC.

This clone has just a few counts. The rearrangement uses TRBV4-3 and TRBJ2-3; D not certain. V gave up 0 bases and J gave up 7 bases, with 11 bases separating them. Germline V gene lookup returns CDR1 LGHNA and CDR2 YSLEER. The CDR3 length is 14 residues. The CDR3 DNA reads TGCGCCAGCAGCCAAGAAAAGGAGCTCAATACGCAGTATTTT. Translated: CASSQEKELNTQYF.

This clone was seen more than once but under ten times. The rearrangement joins TRBV7-9 to TRBJ2-7; no reliable D call. Per germline, CDR1 SEHNR and CDR2 FQNEAQ (reference sequence). V dropped 3 bases and J dropped 5 bases, with 14 bases sitting between them. The CDR3 is made up of 14 amino acids. CDR3 sequence: CASSFSSVHHEQYF. DNA for the CDR3: TGTGCCAGCAGCTTTAGTTCTGTGCACCACGAGCAGTACTTC.

The V and J genes are TRBV19 and TRBJ2-7, with TRBD1 matching 9 bases. The CDR3 contains 14 residues. Germline values: CDR1 LNHDA, CDR2 SQIVND (reference sequence). V lost 7 bases, J lost 1 base, and 5 bases stayed unmatched. CDR3: CASTPGQGSYEQYF. CDR3 in DNA: TGTGCCAGTACTCCGGGACAGGGATCCTACGAGCAGTACTTC.

This clone was counted only a few times. This sequence joins TRBV9 and TRBJ2-7, with TRBD1 matching 11 bases. The trim removed 0 bases at V and 6 bases at J, leaving 5 bases unmatched. CDR1 and CDR2 (germline): SGDLS, YYNGEE. The CDR3 is made up of 15 amino acids. This CDR3 is CASSVDGQGAVEQYF. In DNA form, the CDR3 reads TGTGCCAGCAGCGTAGATGGACAGGGGGCGGTCGAGCAGTACTTC.

The V gene is TRBV4-2, the J gene TRBJ1-6, with TRBD1 matching 7 bases. The germline gives CDR1 LGHNA, CDR2 YNFKEQ. The CDR3 contains 19 residues. With 1 base clipped from V and 7 bases from J, the junction kept 16 bases outside the gene matches. The CDR3 bases are TGTGCCAGCAGCCAAGCGGTAGGGGCTCGGGACAGCAGAAATTCACCCCTCCACTTT. Protein product: CASSQAVGARDSRNSPLHF.

This clone occurred many times. This sequence joins TRBV10-3 and TRBJ1-5, with D uncertain. The CDR3 covers 13 residues. CDR1 and CDR2 (germline): ENHRY, SYGVKD. Trimming cost V 4 bases and J 4 bases, with 8 bases left between them. CDR3: CAISVERNQPQHF. CDR3 in DNA: TGTGCCATCAGTGTCGAGAGGAATCAGCCCCAGCATTTT.

The CDR3 sequence: CASSQPDRAAGELFF. The CDR3 DNA reads as TGTGCCAGCAGCCAACCCGACAGGGCGGCCGGGGAGCTGTTTTTT. The V gene is TRBV4-2, the J gene TRBJ2-2; 7 nucleotides agree with TRBD1. V lost 2 bases and J lost 6; bases outside the gene matches: 6. Germline V lookup: CDR1 LGHNA, CDR2 YNFKEQ. The CDR3 loop spans 15 amino acids.

The chain links TRBV28 to TRBJ2-3, with D possibly being TRBD1 (6 bases). V was pared by 10 bases and J by 3 bases, with 11 bases between. Germline values: CDR1 MDHEN, CDR2 SYDVKM. The CDR3 sequence is 12 residues long. The CDR3 sequence: CAILTGTDTQYF. DNA of the CDR3: TGTGCCATCCTGACAGGAACAGATACGCAGTATTTT.

V and J are TRBV4-2 and TRBJ1-4, with 7 nucleotides matching TRBD1. This CDR3 has 14 amino acids. Germline values: CDR1 LGHNA, CDR2 YNFKEQ. The junction had 4 bases not matched to a gene; V was cut back by 4 bases and J by 5 bases. This chain's CDR3 is CASSPRDSNEKLFF. In DNA, the CDR3 is TGTGCCAGCAGCCCTCGGGACAGCAATGAAAAACTGTTTTTT.

J is TRBJ2-1 and V is TRBV7-2, with TRBD2 matching over 14 bases. Trimming cost V 5 bases and J 10 bases; bases outside gene matches: 10. CDR3 size: 16 residues. CDR1 is SGHTA and CDR2 is FQGNSA in the germline V gene. The CDR3 protein is CASSASGLAGAGEQFF. In DNA, the CDR3 is TGTGCCAGCAGCGCCTCGGGACTAGCGGGAGCGGGGGAGCAGTTCTTC.

V usage is TRBV7-3 and J usage is TRBJ2-3; the D gene is possibly TRBD2 (5 bases). Between the trimmed V and J ends, which lost 5 bases and 6 bases, there was a span of 9 bases. This CDR3 has 12 amino acids. Germline CDR1 SGHTA, CDR2 FQGTGA. CDR3 amino acids: CASSTGGDTQYF. CDR3 nucleotides: TGTGCCAGCAGCACCGGCGGGGATACGCAGTATTTT. Drawing the rest from reference TRBV7-3 and TRBJ2-3, the complete variable domain is GAGVSQTPSNKVTEKGKYVELRCDPISGHTALYWYRQSLGQGPEFLIYFQGTGAADDSGLPNDRFFAVRPEGSVSTLKIQRTERGDSAVYLCASSTGGDTQYFGPGTRLTVL.

The table lists this clone with a few counts. The chain links TRBV11-2 to TRBJ2-3, with TRBD2 matching 8 bases. The J segment lost 6 bases and the V segment lost 3 bases, leaving 11 bases of the junction unmatched. The germline CDR1 and CDR2 sequences are SGHAT and FQNNGV. This CDR3 spans 16 amino acids. The DNA of the CDR3 is TGTGCCAGCAGCTTGAATCCCCCGGGAGGGGGTGATACGCAGTATTTT. Translation: CASSLNPPGGGDTQYF. Combining the CDR3 with reference TRBV11-2 and TRBJ2-3 gives the whole variable domain EAGVAQSPRYKIIEKRQSVAFWCNPISGHATLYWYQQILGQGPKLLIQFQNNGVVDDSQLPKDRFSAERLKGVDSTLKIQPAKLEDSAVYLCASSLNPPGGGDTQYFGPGTRLTVL.

This clone has more than one count but fewer than ten. This chain joins TRBV23-1 and TRBJ2-2; TRBD1 aligns across 10 bases. TRBV23-1 is marked as an open reading frame, function uncertain. The junction had 8 bases not matched to a gene; V was cut back by 0 bases and J by 4 bases. There are 18 residues in the CDR3. CDR3 in DNA: TGCGCCAGCAGTCAATCGACAGGACAGGGGGGAAGCACCGGGGAGCTGTTTTTT. It encodes CASSQSTGQGGSTGELFF.

There are a few counts of this clone. V usage is TRBV5-1 and J usage is TRBJ1-1; 8 bases align to TRBD1. This CDR3 region has 16 residues. V trimming: 3 bases; J trimming: 2 bases; junction bases outside the gene matches: 9. CDR1 is SGHRS and CDR2 is YFSETQ in the germline V gene. CDR3 DNA sequence: TGCGCCAGCAGCTCTGTCAGGGGGCTCCCCAACACTGAAGCTTTCTTT. It specifies CASSSVRGLPNTEAFF.

V usage is TRBV18 and J usage is TRBJ1-3; unclear D gene. The germline CDR1 and CDR2 sequences are KGHSH and LQKENI. This CDR3 spans 13 amino acids. Trimming removed 3 bases at V and 2 bases at J, with 5 bases between. The chain's CDR3 is CASSPQTGNTIYF. Here the CDR3 DNA reads TGTGCCAGCTCACCCCAAACTGGAAACACCATATATTTT.

About this clone itself: At the DNA level, this CDR3 is encoded by other sequences in the same sample as well. The chain carries TRBV9 and TRBJ2-1, with TRBD2 matching 7 bases. This CDR3 region has 13 residues. CDR1 SGDLS and CDR2 YYNGEE come from the germline V gene. V dropped 0 bases and J dropped 6; count of bases not matched to a gene: 0. The CDR3 nucleotides read TGTGCCAGCAGCGTAGCTAGCGGCAATGAGCAGTTCTTC. Its protein product is CASSVASGNEQFF.

This chain connects TRBV25-1 to TRBJ2-1; the D gene could be TRBD1 or TRBD2 (6 bases each). V lost 1 base and J lost 4, with 17 bases in between. This CDR3 comprises 17 residues. CDR1 and CDR2 from the germline V gene are MGHDK and SYGVNS. The CDR3 sequence is CASSESQGRTHYNEQFF. In DNA, the CDR3 is TGTGCCAGCAGTGAATCCCAGGGGAGGACACATTACAATGAGCAGTTCTTC.

This clone came up a few times. The V gene is TRBV6-1, the J gene TRBJ2-7; 8 bases align to TRBD1. There are 14 residues in the CDR3. Unmatched junction bases numbered 7, after V lost 6 bases and J lost 3 bases. Germline V gene sequence: CDR1 MNHNS, CDR2 SASEGT. The chain's CDR3 is CASRRRTGIYEQYF. The CDR3 DNA is TGTGCCAGCAGACGGAGGACAGGGATCTACGAGCAGTACTTC.

Concerning this clone itself: Germline and junction disagree at one end, which may indicate a read error. The CDR3: CASSLAGGRIDTQYF. The CDR3 DNA follows: TGTGCCAGCAGCCTAGCGGGGGGGCGAATAGATACGCAGTATTTT. The chain recombines TRBV7-2 with TRBJ2-3; the match to TRBD2 covers 12 bases. Germline V gene sequence: CDR1 SGHTA, CDR2 FQGNSA. The CDR3 covers 15 residues.

CDR3 in amino acids: CASSLQGGRLYF. The DNA for the CDR3 is TGTGCCAGCAGTTTACAGGGGGGACGCTTGTATTTT. This chain connects TRBV7-9 to TRBJ2-3, with 8 bases matching TRBD1. V gave up 6 bases and J gave up 14 bases; unmatched junction bases: 10. Germline CDR1 and CDR2: SEHNR and FQNEAQ (reference sequence). CDR3 size: 12 residues.

This clone came up a few times. The gene calls are TRBV6-6 and TRBJ1-6; no clear D. The length of the CDR3 is 14 residues. V lost 2 bases and J lost 8, with 10 bases in between. Germline assignment: CDR1 MNHNY and CDR2 SVGAGI (reference sequence). CDR3: CASSYPTGHSPLHF. CDR3 nucleotide sequence: TGTGCCAGCAGTTACCCCACTGGTCATTCACCCCTCCACTTT.

The chain carries TRBV5-6 and TRBJ1-1; 12 positions match TRBD1. This CDR3 comprises 17 residues. J was trimmed by 3 bases and V by 4 bases; bases with no gene match: 10. CDR1 and CDR2 (germline): SGHDT, YYEEEE. CDR3 sequence reads: CASSLVGTGGVDTEAFF. CDR3 nucleotides: TGTGCCAGCAGCCTTGTGGGGACAGGGGGCGTGGACACTGAAGCTTTCTTT.